One and the same sample provided the 27 T cell receptor beta chains below, sequenced in a study of neoadjuvant anti-PD-1 for oral cavity cancer. Generated by immunoSEQ multiplex PCR, the TCRdb table keeps only in-frame clones and is missing some. The profile shows around 14,000 clones, around 74% of them singletons. The time point denotes: after neoadjuvant nivolumab, at surgical resection. Sample: PBMCs, taken after nivolumab (anti-PD-1) treatment. These receptors were collected from a person between 40 and 80 years old with oral cavity squamous cell carcinoma.

The chain links TRBV25-1 to TRBJ2-7, with a weak D call TRBD2 (6 bases). Germline V gene lookup returns CDR1 MGHDK and CDR2 SYGVNS. The V and J ends lost 9 bases and 2 bases respectively, with 17 bases between them. CDR3 size: 14 residues. The CDR3 nucleotides are TGTGCCAGTCCCCGACCGGGACTGACCTACGAGCAGTACTTC. Protein sequence: CASPRPGLTYEQYF.

This rearrangement joins TRBV30 to TRBJ2-5; perhaps TRBD1 as D (6 bases). Germline CDR1 reads GTSNPN; CDR2 reads SVGIG (reference sequence). This CDR3 region has 13 residues. V lost 1 base, J lost 3 bases, and 9 bases lay in between. The CDR3 sequence is CAWSAQGEETQYF. The CDR3 region has the DNA TGTGCCTGGAGTGCACAGGGTGAAGAGACCCAGTACTTC.

The table lists this clone with a few counts. This chain joins TRBV19 and TRBJ1-3; 11 bases fit TRBD1. The V gene end was trimmed by 8 bases and the J gene end by 6 bases; junction bases not matched to a gene: 0. Germline lookup yields CDR1 LNHDA and CDR2 SQIVND (reference sequence). This CDR3 comprises 12 residues. CDR3 loop: CASGQGANTIYF. The DNA of the CDR3 is TGTGCCAGTGGACAGGGGGCAAACACCATATATTTT.

The chain links TRBV9 to TRBJ2-3; the match to TRBD2 covers 10 bases. There are 20 residues in the CDR3. Germline CDR1 and CDR2: SGDLS and YYNGEE. J was trimmed by 3 bases and V by 0 bases; bases with no gene match: 16. The CDR3 reads CASSVVPAGGSISETDTQYF. In DNA, the CDR3 is TGTGCCAGCAGCGTAGTGCCAGCGGGGGGGTCAATTTCAGAAACAGATACGCAGTATTTT.

For this clone: Sequence at one end of the junction differs from germline and may be a read error. The chain links TRBV4-1 to TRBJ2-4; tentative D call: TRBD2 (5 bases). This CDR3 is built from 18 residues. CDR1 MGHRA and CDR2 YSYEKL come from the germline V gene. The CDR3 here is CASSSSGFQPRLKSIQYF. The CDR3, as DNA: TGCGCCAGCAGCTCCTCGGGTTTCCAGCCGAGACTAAAAAGCATTCAGTACTTC.

The chain recombines TRBV30 with TRBJ1-2, with D tentatively TRBD1 (6 bases). V lost 0 bases, J lost 5 bases, and 10 bases lay in between. Germline CDR1 and CDR2: GTSNPN and SVGIG (reference sequence). This CDR3 region has 13 residues. CDR3: CAWSVGGTYGYTF. The CDR3 coding sequence is TGTGCCTGGAGTGTGGGGGGCACGTATGGCTACACCTTC.

This chain connects TRBV2 to TRBJ1-3; TRBD1 aligns across 10 bases. J gave up 4 bases and V 7 bases, and 10 bases lay outside the gene matches. The CDR3 has 16 residues. In germline, CDR1 is SNHLY, CDR2 FYNNEI. This CDR3 reads CASNPGTGAAGNTIYF. CDR3 sequence (DNA): TGTGCCAGCAACCCCGGGACAGGGGCTGCGGGAAACACCATATATTTT.

V is TRBV29-1 and J is TRBJ1-2, with a tentative D call TRBD1 (5 bases). CDR1 is SQVTM, CDR2 ANQGSEA, per germline. Trimming cost V 6 bases and J 5 bases, with 13 bases left between them. The CDR3 loop spans 12 amino acids. The CDR3 coding sequence is TGCAGCGTCGCCAGGGACGGGTATGGCTACACCTTC. It codes for CSVARDGYGYTF.

The J gene is TRBJ2-7, the V gene TRBV28; D uncertain. The CDR3 is 11 residues long. Trimming cost V 6 bases and J 6 bases, with 9 bases left between them. The germline gives CDR1 MDHEN, CDR2 SYDVKM. CDR3 DNA: TGTGCCAGCAGCTCGTGGGGCGAGCAGTACTTC. This encodes CASSSWGEQYF.

V gene TRBV30 combines with J gene TRBJ1-1; unclear D gene. Trimming took 3 bases from V and 7 from J, leaving 12 bases between them. The CDR3 covers 12 residues. Looked up from germline, CDR1 is GTSNPN and CDR2 is SVGIG (reference sequence). DNA for the CDR3: TGTGCCTGGAGGTGGGCACCTATTGAAGCTTTCTTT. It specifies CAWRWAPIEAFF.

This clone was seen only once. V usage is TRBV28 and J usage is TRBJ2-1; 7 nucleotides match TRBD2. The CDR3 loop spans 16 amino acids. V lost 6 bases to trimming and J lost 2 bases; unmatched junction nucleotides: 10. In germline, CDR1 is MDHEN, CDR2 SYDVKM. CDR3 in amino acids: CASSTPSGPTYNEQFF. CDR3 nucleotide sequence: TGTGCCAGCAGCACCCCTAGCGGACCGACCTACAATGAGCAGTTCTTC.

This clone was counted a few times. The CDR3 sequence: CASSLGTVNEKLFF. CDR3 DNA sequence: TGTGCCAGCAGCCTCGGGACAGTTAATGAAAAACTGTTTTTT. The chain has TRBV5-4 and TRBJ1-4; 7 bases are shared with TRBD1. The CDR3 has 14 residues. V trimming: 4 bases; J trimming: 4 bases; junction bases outside the gene matches: 4. Germline V CDR1 and CDR2: SGHNT, YYREEE (reference sequence). Full variable domain (missing parts from reference TRBV5-4 and TRBJ1-4): ETGVTQSPTHLIKTRGQQVTLRCSSQSGHNTVSWYQQALGQGPQFIFQYYREEENGRGNFPPRFSGLQFPNYSSELNVNALELDDSALYLCASSLGTVNEKLFFGSGTQLSVL.

V is TRBV7-8 and J is TRBJ2-2; 8 nucleotides agree with TRBD1. The CDR3 extends over 16 amino acids. The ends lost 5 bases at V and 2 bases at J; junction bases unmatched: 7. Germline CDR1 and CDR2: SGHVS and FQNEAQ. This CDR3 is CASSPRQGRNTGELFF. CDR3 nucleotides: TGTGCCAGCAGCCCGAGACAGGGGCGAAACACCGGGGAGCTGTTTTTT.

V usage is TRBV30 and J usage is TRBJ1-1; TRBD1 matches at 7 bases. CDR1 is GTSNPN and CDR2 is SVGIG in the germline V gene (reference sequence). The CDR3 is 14 amino acids. Trimming at V came to 5 bases and at J to 8 bases, leaving 14 bases not matched to a gene. For the CDR3, the DNA is TGTGCCTGGTACTCTTCGAGGGGGCGCGGGGAAGCTTTCTTT. This codes for CAWYSSRGRGEAFF.

This clone was detected once. The chain employs TRBV30 and TRBJ2-1; 13 nucleotides agree with TRBD2. The CDR3 totals 17 residues. Looked up from germline, CDR1 is GTSNPN and CDR2 is SVGIG (reference sequence). V shed 1 base, J shed 8 bases, and the junction held 11 bases outside the gene matches. The DNA of the CDR3 is TGTGCCTGGAGTGCATCAAGGACTAGCGGGGGTCGCGATGAGCAGTTCTTC. This codes for CAWSASRTSGGRDEQFF. The full variable domain, with the rest looked up from reference TRBV30 and TRBJ2-1, is SQTIHQWPATLVQPVGSPLSLECTVEGTSNPNLYWYRQAAGRGLQLLFYSVGIGQISSEVPQNLSASRPQDRQFILSSKKLLLSDSGFYLCAWSASRTSGGRDEQFFGPGTRLTVL.

The chain joins TRBV9 to TRBJ2-7, with a tentative D call TRBD1 (6 bases). The germline V and J ends were trimmed by 4 bases and 6 bases, with 17 bases remaining between them. The CDR3 spans 14 residues. Germline loops: CDR1 SGDLS, CDR2 YYNGEE. CDR3 residues: CASSLSGAPFEQYF. The CDR3 region has the DNA TGTGCCAGCAGCCTCTCAGGGGCGCCCTTCGAGCAGTACTTC.

CDR3 region: CAIRAGTDGEKLFF. The CDR3 DNA reads as TGTGCCATCAGGGCCGGGACAGATGGTGAAAAACTGTTTTTT. V usage is TRBV10-3 and J usage is TRBJ1-4, with 7 bases matching TRBD1. V shed 6 bases, J shed 7 bases, and the junction held 8 bases outside the gene matches. The CDR3 contains 14 residues. Looked up from germline, CDR1 is ENHRY and CDR2 is SYGVKD.

This clone was counted only a few times. CDR3 protein: CASSQRDRGGLYGYTF. CDR3 sequence (DNA): TGCGCCAGCAGTCAACGAGACAGGGGAGGGCTCTATGGCTACACCTTC. This sequence joins TRBV23-1 and TRBJ1-2; 8 bases are shared with TRBD1. TRBV23-1 is an ORF, and what it does is uncertain. V lost 2 bases and J lost 4; bases outside the gene matches: 9. This CDR3 contains 16 residues.

The rearrangement uses TRBV10-1 and TRBJ2-7; TRBD1 is a possible D gene (5 bases). Trimming shortened V by 6 bases and J by 0 bases, and 12 bases separated the two germline ends. This CDR3 has 14 amino acids. Germline CDR1 WNHNN, CDR2 SYGVQD (reference sequence). CDR3 sequence (DNA): TGCGCCAGCAGCGAACGACAGTTCTCCTACGAGCAGTACTTC. Amino acids: CASSERQFSYEQYF.

The CDR3 DNA reads as TGTGCCAGCAGTGAGGGGCTGCTGAACACTGAAGCTTTCTTT. It translates to CASSEGLLNTEAFF. This sequence joins TRBV6-5 and TRBJ1-1; D is perhaps TRBD1 (5 bases). Trimming took 5 bases from V and 0 from J, leaving 10 bases between them. This CDR3 comprises 14 residues. In germline, CDR1 is MNHEY, CDR2 SVGAGI.

CDR3 coding DNA: TGTGCCAGTAGTATAGCCGTGCCCACTAAACTAGCCAAAAACATTCAGTACTTC. It specifies CASSIAVPTKLAKNIQYF. The chain has TRBV19 and TRBJ2-4; no clear D gene. The CDR3 runs 18 residues. V shed 1 base and J shed 0 bases, with 16 bases lying between them. Germline CDR1 reads LNHDA; CDR2 reads SQIVND (reference sequence).

J is TRBJ1-2 and V is TRBV6-5; D remains ambiguous. Germline CDR1 reads MNHEY; CDR2 reads SVGAGI. V was clipped by 5 bases and J by 7 bases, with 14 bases between them. The CDR3 is 13 amino acids. CDR3 in amino acids: CASSDDPPFGYTF. In nucleotides, the CDR3 is TGTGCCAGCAGTGACGACCCACCCTTTGGCTACACCTTC.

This clone came up once. The chain recombines TRBV5-4 with TRBJ2-3; 13 bases line up with TRBD2. The trim removed 4 bases at V and 6 bases at J, leaving 8 bases unmatched. CDR3 length: 16 residues. Germline-derived CDR1 and CDR2 are SGHNT and YYREEE (reference sequence). CDR3 DNA: TGTGCCAGCAGCCCAAGACTAGCGGGAGGCAGGGATACGCAGTATTTT. Its translation: CASSPRLAGGRDTQYF.

This sequence joins TRBV7-3 and TRBJ1-2; 7 bases are a match to TRBD1. This CDR3 region has 14 residues. J gave up 6 bases and V 5 bases, and 9 bases lay outside the gene matches. Germline V gene data show CDR1 as SGHTA and CDR2 as FQGTGA. The CDR3 is CASSNPATGHGYTF. In DNA, the CDR3 is TGTGCCAGCAGCAACCCGGCGACAGGGCATGGCTACACCTTC.

This sequence joins TRBV29-1 and TRBJ1-4, with D unclear. Trimming shortened V by 7 bases and J by 7 bases, and 10 bases separated the two germline ends. The CDR3 totals 11 residues. From germline, CDR1 is SQVTM and CDR2 ANQGSEA. CDR3 in DNA: TGCAGCGGCCTGGGCGGTGAAAAACTGTTTTTT. Its translation: CSGLGGEKLFF.

The J gene is TRBJ1-5, the V gene TRBV30, with D possibly TRBD1 on 5 matching bases. V was shortened by 2 bases and J by 3 bases, with 8 bases between the two germline ends. Germline values: CDR1 GTSNPN, CDR2 SVGIG (reference sequence). The CDR3 extends over 13 amino acids. The CDR3 protein is CAWSPGFNQPQHF. As DNA, the CDR3 is TGTGCCTGGAGTCCAGGGTTCAATCAGCCCCAGCATTTT.

V is TRBV27 and J is TRBJ2-3; 8 bases are shared with TRBD1. The trim removed 6 bases at V and 2 bases at J, leaving 4 bases unmatched. CDR3 length equals 14 residues. CDR1 is MNHEY and CDR2 is SMNVEV in the germline V gene (reference sequence). The CDR3 sequence is CASRRQGPTDTQYF. DNA for the CDR3: TGTGCCAGCAGGCGACAGGGGCCCACAGATACGCAGTATTTT.